Included here is one T cell receptor (beta chain) sequence, with context. Its target is unknown. A single record per CDR3 protein comes from TCRdb applying MiXCR to the RT-PCR reads. The sample has 650,000 or so distinct CDR3 sequences, about 15% seen once. Looked up from germline, CDR1 is MDHEN and CDR2 is SYDVKM. With 5 bases clipped from V and 1 base from J, the junction kept 23 bases outside the gene matches. The CDR3 contains 21 residues. This record belongs to a study of response to subunit inactivated influenza vaccine. The study's findings and limits: Few additional T cells are recruited per seasonal influenza vaccination, authors suggested.

The chain employs TRBV28 and TRBJ2-5; 9 bases fit TRBD1. The material sequenced was PBMCs from blood, taken approximately 15 days before vaccination. The sequence was collected from a man in his fifties or sixties who received an inactivated influenza vaccine. CDR3 DNA: TGTGCCAGCAGTCTTTCGGCCGGGACAGGGTGGATTTTTTTCACCCAAGAGACCCAGTACTTC. This translates into CASSLSAGTGWIFFTQETQYF.